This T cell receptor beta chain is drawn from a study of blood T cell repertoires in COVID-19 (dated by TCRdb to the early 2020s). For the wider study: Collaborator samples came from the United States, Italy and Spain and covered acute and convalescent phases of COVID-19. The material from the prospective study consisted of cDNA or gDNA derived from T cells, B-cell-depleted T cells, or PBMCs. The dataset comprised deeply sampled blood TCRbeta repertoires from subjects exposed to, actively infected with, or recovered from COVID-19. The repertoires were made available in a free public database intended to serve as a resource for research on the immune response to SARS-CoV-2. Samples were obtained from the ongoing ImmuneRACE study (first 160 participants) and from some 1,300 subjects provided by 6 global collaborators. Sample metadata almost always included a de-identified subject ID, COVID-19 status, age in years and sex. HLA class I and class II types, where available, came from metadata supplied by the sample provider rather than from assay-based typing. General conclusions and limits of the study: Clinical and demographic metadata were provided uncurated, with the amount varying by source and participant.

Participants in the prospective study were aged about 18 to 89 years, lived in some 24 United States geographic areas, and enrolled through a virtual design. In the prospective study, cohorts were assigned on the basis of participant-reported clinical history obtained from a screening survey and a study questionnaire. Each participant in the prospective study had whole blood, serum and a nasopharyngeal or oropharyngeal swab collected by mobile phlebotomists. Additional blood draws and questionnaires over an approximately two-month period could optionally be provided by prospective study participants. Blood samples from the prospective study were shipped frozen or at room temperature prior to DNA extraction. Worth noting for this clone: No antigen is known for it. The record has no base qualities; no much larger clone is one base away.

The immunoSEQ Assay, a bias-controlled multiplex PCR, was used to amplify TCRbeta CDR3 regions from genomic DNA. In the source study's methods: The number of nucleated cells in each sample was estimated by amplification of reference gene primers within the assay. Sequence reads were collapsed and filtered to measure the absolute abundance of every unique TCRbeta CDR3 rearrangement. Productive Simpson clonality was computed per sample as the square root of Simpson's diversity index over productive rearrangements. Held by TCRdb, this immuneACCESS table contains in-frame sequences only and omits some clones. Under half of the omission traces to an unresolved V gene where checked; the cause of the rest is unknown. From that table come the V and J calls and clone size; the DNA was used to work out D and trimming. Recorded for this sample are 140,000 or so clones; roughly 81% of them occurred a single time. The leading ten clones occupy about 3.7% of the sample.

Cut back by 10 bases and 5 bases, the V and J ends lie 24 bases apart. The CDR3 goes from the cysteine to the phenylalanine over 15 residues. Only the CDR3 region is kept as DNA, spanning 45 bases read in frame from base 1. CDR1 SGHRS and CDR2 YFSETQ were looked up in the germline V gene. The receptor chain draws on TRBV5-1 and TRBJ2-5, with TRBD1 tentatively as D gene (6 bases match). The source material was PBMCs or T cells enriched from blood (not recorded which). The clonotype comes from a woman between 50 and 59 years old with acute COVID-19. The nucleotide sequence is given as TGCGCCGGCAACCCGGGACAAAGATCGGGCGAGACCCAGTACTTC. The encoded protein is CAGNPGQRSGETQYF. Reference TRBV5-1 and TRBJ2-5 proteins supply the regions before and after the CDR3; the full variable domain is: KAGVTQTPRYLIKTRGQQVTLSCSPISGHRSVSWYQQTPGQGLQFLFEYFSETQRNKGNFPGRFSGRQFSNSRSEMNVSTLELGDSALYLCAGNPGQRSGETQYFGPGTRLLVL.